Listed below are T cell receptor beta chains from one sample, sequenced in a study of control samples from healthy donors and cancer patients. Here immunoSEQ multiplex PCR was the method, and the copy in TCRdb shows in-frame clones only, minus some. The repertoire holds roughly 170,000 clones, with 80% to 95% as singletons. What was sequenced was blood. The receptors here all came from a woman between 55 and 75 years old in good health. Both conserved end residues are part of each CDR3. Each record gives: J gene, D gene, V gene, clone size, CDR3 protein, CDR3 DNA. D genes are given only for firm matches. Only some rows state a clone size, as once, few, many or a class for expanded clones.

TRBJ2-7 . TRBV7-3 . CASSLRAGAAYEQYF TGTGCCAGCAGCTTAAGGGCAGGGGCAGCCTACGAGCAGTACTTC
TRBJ1-4 TRBD1 TRBV30 . CAWGPKTGIRRTGTNEKLFF TGTGCCTGGGGGCCGAAGACAGGGATCAGGAGGACTGGAACTAATGAAAAACTGTTTTTT
TRBJ1-4 . TRBV5-6 . CASSLVKQAEKLFF TGTGCCAGCAGCTTGGTAAAACAGGCTGAAAAACTGTTTTTT
TRBJ2-1 TRBD2 TRBV5-1 . CASSPGLATEQFF TGCGCCAGCAGCCCAGGACTAGCGACTGAGCAGTTCTTC
TRBJ2-2 . TRBV15 once CATSRGTFTGELFF TGTGCCACCAGCAGGGGGACATTCACCGGGGAGCTGTTTTTT
TRBJ1-1 TRBD1 TRBV5-1 . CASSLGTGVTEAFF TGCGCCAGCAGCTTGGGGACAGGGGTCACTGAAGCTTTCTTT
TRBJ1-4 TRBD1 TRBV6-5 . CASSSGTANNEKLFF TGTGCCAGCAGTTCAGGGACAGCTAATAATGAAAAACTGTTTTTT
TRBJ1-2 . TRBV6-5 . CASSYTGRISPAGYTF TGTGCCAGCAGTTACACCGGACGGATTTCCCCGGCGGGCTACACCTTC
TRBJ2-7 TRBD2 TRBV7-8 . CASSLAAGGSLSYEQYF TGTGCCAGCAGCTTAGCAGCGGGGGGTTCCCTCTCCTACGAGCAGTACTTC
TRBJ1-3 . TRBV13 . CASSLGPRRGNTIYF TGTGCCAGCAGCTTGGGACCTCGGAGAGGAAACACCATATATTTT
TRBJ1-5 . TRBV4-3 . CASSQGVSEWGVGQPQHF TGCGCCAGCAGCCAAGGGGTTTCTGAGTGGGGGGTGGGTCAGCCCCAGCATTTT